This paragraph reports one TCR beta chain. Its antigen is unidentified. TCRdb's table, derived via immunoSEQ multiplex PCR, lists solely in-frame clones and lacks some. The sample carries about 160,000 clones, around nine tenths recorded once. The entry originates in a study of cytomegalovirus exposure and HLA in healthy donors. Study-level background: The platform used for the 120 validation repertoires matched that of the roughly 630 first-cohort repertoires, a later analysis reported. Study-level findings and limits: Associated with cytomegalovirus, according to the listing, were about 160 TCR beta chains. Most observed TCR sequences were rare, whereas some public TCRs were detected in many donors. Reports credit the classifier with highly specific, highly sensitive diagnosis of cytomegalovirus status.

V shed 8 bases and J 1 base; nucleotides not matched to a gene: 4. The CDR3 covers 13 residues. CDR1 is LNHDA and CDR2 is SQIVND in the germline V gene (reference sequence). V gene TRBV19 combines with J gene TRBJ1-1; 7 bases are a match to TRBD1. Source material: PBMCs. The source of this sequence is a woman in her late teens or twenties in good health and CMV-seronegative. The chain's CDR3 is CASSAGGNTEAFF. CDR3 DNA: TGTGCCAGTTCCGCAGGGGGGAACACTGAAGCTTTCTTT.